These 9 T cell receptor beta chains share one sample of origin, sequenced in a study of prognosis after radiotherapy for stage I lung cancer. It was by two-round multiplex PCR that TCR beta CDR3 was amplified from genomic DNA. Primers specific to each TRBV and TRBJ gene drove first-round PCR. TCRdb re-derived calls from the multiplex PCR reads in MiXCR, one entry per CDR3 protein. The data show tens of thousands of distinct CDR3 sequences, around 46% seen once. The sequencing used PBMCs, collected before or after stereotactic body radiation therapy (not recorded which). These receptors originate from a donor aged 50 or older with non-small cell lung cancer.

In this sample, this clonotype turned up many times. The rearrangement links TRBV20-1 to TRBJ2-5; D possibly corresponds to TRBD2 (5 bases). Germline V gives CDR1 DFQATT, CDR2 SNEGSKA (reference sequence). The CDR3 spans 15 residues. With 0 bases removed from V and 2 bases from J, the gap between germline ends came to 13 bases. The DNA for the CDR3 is TGCAGTGCTAGAGAGGGAGTTAGCGTTCAAGAGACCCAGTACTTC. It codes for CSAREGVSVQETQYF.

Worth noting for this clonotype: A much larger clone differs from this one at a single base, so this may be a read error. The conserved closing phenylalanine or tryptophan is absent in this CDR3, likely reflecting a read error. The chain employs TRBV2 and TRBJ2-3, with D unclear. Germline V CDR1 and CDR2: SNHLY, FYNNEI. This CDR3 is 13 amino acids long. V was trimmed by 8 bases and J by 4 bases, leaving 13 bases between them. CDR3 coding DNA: TGTGCCAGCCGAATTACCGTCGCAGATACGCAGTATCTT. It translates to CASRITVADTQYL.

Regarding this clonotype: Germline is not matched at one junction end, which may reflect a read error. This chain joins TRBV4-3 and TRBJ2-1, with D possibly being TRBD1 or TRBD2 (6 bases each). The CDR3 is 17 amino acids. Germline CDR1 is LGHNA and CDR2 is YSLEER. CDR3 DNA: TGCTCCAGCAGCATGTTCCCCGGGGGCACAGAAAACAATGATCAGTTCTTC. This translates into CSSSMFPGGTENNDQFF.

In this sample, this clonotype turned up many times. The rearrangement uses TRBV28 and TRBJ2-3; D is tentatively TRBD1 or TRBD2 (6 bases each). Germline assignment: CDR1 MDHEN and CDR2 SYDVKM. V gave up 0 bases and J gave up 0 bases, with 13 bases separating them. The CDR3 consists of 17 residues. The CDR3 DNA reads TGTGCCAGCAGTTTATGGGCCGGGGGCGAGAGCACAGATACGCAGTATTTT. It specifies CASSLWAGGESTDTQYF. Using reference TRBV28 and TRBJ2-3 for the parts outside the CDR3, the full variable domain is DVKVTQSSRYLVKRTGEKVFLECVQDMDHENMFWYRQDPGLGLRLIYFSYDVKMKEKGDIPEGYSVSREKKERFSLILESASTNQTSMYLCASSLWAGGESTDTQYFGPGTRLTVL.

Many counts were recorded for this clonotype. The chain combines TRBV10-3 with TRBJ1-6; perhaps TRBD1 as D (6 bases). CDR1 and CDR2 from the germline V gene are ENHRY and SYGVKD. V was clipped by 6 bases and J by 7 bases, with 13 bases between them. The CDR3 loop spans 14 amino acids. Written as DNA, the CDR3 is TGTGCCATCAGAAAGGGGGACAACAATTCACCCCTCCACTTT. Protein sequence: CAIRKGDNNSPLHF.

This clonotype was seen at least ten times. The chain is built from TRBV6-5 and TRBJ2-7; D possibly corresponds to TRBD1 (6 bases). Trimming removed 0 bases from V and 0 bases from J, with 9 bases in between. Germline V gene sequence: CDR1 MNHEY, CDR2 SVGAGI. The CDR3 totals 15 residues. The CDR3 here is CASSYSTGTSYEQYF. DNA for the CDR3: TGTGCCAGCAGTTACTCAACAGGGACCTCCTACGAGCAGTACTTC.

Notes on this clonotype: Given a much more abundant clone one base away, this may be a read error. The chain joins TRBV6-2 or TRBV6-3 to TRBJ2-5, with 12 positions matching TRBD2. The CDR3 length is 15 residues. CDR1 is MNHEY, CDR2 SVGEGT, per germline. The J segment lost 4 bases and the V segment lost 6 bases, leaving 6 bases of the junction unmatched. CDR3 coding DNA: TGTGCCAGCAGGACTAGCGGGAGACAGGGAGAGACCCAGTACTTC. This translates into CASRTSGRQGETQYF.

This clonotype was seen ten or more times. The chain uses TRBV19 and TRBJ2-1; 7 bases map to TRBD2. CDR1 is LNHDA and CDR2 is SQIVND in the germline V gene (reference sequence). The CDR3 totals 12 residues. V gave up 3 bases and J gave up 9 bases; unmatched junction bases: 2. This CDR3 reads CASSIGGSEQFF. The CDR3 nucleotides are TGTGCCAGTAGTATCGGGGGGAGTGAGCAGTTCTTC.

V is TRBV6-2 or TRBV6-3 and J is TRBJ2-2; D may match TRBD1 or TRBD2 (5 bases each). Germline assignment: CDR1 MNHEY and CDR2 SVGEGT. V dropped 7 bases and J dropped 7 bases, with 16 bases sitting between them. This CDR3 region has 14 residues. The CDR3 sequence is CASIQGLGIGELFF. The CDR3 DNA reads TGTGCCAGCATTCAGGGTCTCGGGATCGGGGAGCTGTTTTTT.